There are a few counts of the clone carrying this TCR beta chain. The data originate from a study of blood T cells in healthy people across ages. Sample-barcoded 5' priming and a J-beta primer mix drove a second PCR of 7 to 11 cycles. There were at least 3 million CDR3-containing paired-end reads obtained from each sample. TCRdb re-called the 5' RACE reads with MiXCR, one entry per CDR3 protein. The table shows roughly 1.5 million distinct CDR3 sequences, with roughly two fifths occurring only once. The study drew donors from healthy Caucasian individuals in Russia aged 6 to 90. Per germline, CDR1 SQVTM and CDR2 ANQGSEA. Between the trimmed V and J ends, which lost 3 bases and 2 bases, there was a span of 13 bases. This CDR3 spans 14 amino acids.

This clonotype was obtained from a woman under 30 in good health. Sequencing was performed on blood. V and J are TRBV29-1 and TRBJ1-2, with D possibly being TRBD1 (5 bases). The CDR3 region is CSVDSGDGNYGYTF. In DNA, the CDR3 is TGCAGCGTTGACTCTGGGGACGGGAACTATGGCTACACCTTC.